Listed below are T cell receptor beta chains from one sample, sequenced in a study of CD8 T cells in ankylosing spondylitis. TCRdb used MiXCR to reprocess the 5' RACE reads, holding one entry per CDR3 protein. Of almost 30,000 distinct CDR3 sequences listed, 5.3% are singletons. Sequenced sample: blood, either unsorted or a sorted T cell fraction (not recorded which). The receptors here all came from a female donor with ankylosing spondylitis or in good health (not recorded which). CDR3s leave out the opening cysteine and the closing phenylalanine or tryptophan.

CDR3aa	v_gene	j_gene
ASSPSGGGYT	TRBV9	TRBJ1-2
ASSASPGAKWGDYGYT	TRBV9	TRBJ1-2
ASNREGSLNTEAF	TRBV9	TRBJ1-1
ASSTRQAMNTEAF	TRBV9	TRBJ1-1
ASSVEGAVGEQY	TRBV9	TRBJ2-7
ASSLTPKGGGDTQY	TRBV9	TRBJ2-3
ASQGGGNGNTIY	TRBV9	TRBJ1-3
ASSVGSGQGVIETQY	TRBV9	TRBJ2-5
ASSVGVRGKSYNEQF	TRBV9	TRBJ2-1
ASSVDGSEYNEQF	TRBV9	TRBJ2-1
ASSRGDGAGAQGNEQF	TRBV9	TRBJ2-1
ASSVVAGRPGELF	TRBV9	TRBJ2-2
ASSAVVDTGELF	TRBV9	TRBJ2-2
ASSTPGVNYGYT	TRBV9	TRBJ1-2
ASRPDRAGGQPQH	TRBV6-8	TRBJ1-5
ASSLGGLYDDEQY	TRBV9	TRBJ2-7
ASSVAVTANEQF	TRBV9	TRBJ2-1
ASSALAGGTYEQY	TRBV9	TRBJ2-7
ASSVDGFKNTIY	TRBV9	TRBJ1-3
ASSVAVAVGQETQY	TRBV9	TRBJ2-5
ASSTSGGDTQY	TRBV9	TRBJ2-3
ASSVGSRWDEKLF	TRBV9	TRBJ1-4
ASSVALGETQY	TRBV9	TRBJ2-5
ASSVGAASGGFHEQY	TRBV9	TRBJ2-7
ASSKAAPGTDTQY	TRBV9	TRBJ2-3
ASSVEGEEGYT	TRBV9	TRBJ1-2
ASSVGYGQGNTDTQY	TRBV9	TRBJ2-3
ASSTTSGHYNEQF	TRBV9	TRBJ2-1
ASSVAGRDEAF	TRBV9	TRBJ1-1
ASSVAGTAAYNEQF	TRBV9	TRBJ2-1